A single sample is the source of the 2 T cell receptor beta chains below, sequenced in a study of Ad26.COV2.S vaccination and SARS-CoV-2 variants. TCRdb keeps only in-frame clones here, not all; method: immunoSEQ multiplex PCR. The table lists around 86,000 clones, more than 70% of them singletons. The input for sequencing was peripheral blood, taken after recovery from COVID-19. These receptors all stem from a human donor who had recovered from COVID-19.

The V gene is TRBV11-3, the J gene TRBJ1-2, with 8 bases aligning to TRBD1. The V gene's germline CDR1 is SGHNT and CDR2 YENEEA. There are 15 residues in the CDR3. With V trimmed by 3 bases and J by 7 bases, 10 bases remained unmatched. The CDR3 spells CASSFGQGSARGYTF. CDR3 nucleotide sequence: TGTGCCAGCAGCTTCGGACAGGGTTCGGCGCGTGGCTACACCTTC. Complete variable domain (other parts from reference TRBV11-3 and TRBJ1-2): EAGVVQSPRYKIIEKKQPVAFWCNPISGHNTLYWYLQNLGQGPELLIRYENEEAVDDSQLPKDRFSAERLKGVDSTLKIQPAELGDSAVYLCASSFGQGSARGYTFGSGTRLTVV.

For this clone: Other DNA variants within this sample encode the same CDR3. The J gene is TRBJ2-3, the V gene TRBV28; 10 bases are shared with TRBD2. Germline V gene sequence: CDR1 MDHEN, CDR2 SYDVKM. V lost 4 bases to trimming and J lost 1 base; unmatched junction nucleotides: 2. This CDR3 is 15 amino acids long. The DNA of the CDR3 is TGTGCCAGCAGTTCCCTAGCGGGGGGCACAGATACGCAGTATTTT. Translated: CASSSLAGGTDTQYF.